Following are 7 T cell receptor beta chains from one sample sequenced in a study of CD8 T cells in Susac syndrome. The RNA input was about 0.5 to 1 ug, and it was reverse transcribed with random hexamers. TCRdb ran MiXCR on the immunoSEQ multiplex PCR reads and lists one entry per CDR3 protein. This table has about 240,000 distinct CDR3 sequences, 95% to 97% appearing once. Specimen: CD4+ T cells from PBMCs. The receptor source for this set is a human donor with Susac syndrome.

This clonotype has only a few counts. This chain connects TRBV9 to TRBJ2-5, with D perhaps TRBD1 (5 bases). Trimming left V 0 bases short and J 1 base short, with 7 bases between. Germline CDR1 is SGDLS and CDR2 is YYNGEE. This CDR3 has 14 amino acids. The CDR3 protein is CASSVAQGQETQYF. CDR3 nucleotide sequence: TGTGCCAGCAGCGTAGCCCAGGGCCAAGAGACCCAGTACTTC.

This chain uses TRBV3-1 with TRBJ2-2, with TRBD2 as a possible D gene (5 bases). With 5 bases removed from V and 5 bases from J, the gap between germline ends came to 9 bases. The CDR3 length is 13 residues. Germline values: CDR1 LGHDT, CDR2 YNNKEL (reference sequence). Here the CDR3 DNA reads TGTGCCAGCAGCTCAAGAGGGACCGGGGAGCTGTTTTTT. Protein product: CASSSRGTGELFF.

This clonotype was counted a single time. CDR3 region: CASIGTNEQFF. CDR3 nucleotides: TGTGCCAGCATTGGGACGAATGAGCAGTTCTTC. The chain employs TRBV5-6 and TRBJ2-1; D is perhaps TRBD1 or TRBD2 (5 bases each). Germline CDR1 and CDR2: SGHDT and YYEEEE. The CDR3 runs to 11 residues. The V gene lost 6 bases and the J gene lost 7 bases, with 8 bases spanning the gap.

CDR3 sequence reads: CSARERGEELFF. The DNA for the CDR3 is TGCAGTGCTAGAGAGAGGGGCGAGGAGCTGTTTTTT. The chain joins TRBV20-1 to TRBJ2-2, with D perhaps being TRBD1 or TRBD2 (5 bases each). The CDR3 sequence is 12 residues long. The V end was cut by 0 bases, the J end by 10 bases, with 9 bases between. Per the germline V gene, CDR1 is DFQATT and CDR2 is SNEGSKA (reference sequence).

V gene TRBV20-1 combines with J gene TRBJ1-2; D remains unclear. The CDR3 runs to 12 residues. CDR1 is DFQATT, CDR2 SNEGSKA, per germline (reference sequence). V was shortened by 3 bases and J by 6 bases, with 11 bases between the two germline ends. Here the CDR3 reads CSASHSEDGYTF. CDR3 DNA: TGCAGTGCTAGTCACTCGGAGGATGGCTACACCTTC.

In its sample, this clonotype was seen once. The CDR3 DNA sequence: TGTGCCAGCAGCGACAGGCCGGGCACTGAAGCTTTCTTT. It yields the protein CASSDRPGTEAFF. The chain combines TRBV25-1 with TRBJ1-1; maybe TRBD1 (6 bases). This CDR3 contains 13 residues. The V gene's germline CDR1 is MGHDK and CDR2 SYGVNS. V was pared by 6 bases and J by 4 bases, with 12 bases between.

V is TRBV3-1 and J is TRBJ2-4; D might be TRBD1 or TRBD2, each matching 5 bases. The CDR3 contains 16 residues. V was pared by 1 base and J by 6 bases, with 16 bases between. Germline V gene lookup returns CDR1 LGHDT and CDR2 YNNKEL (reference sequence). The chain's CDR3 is CASSQGGALLGNIQYF. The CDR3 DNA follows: TGTGCCAGCAGCCAAGGAGGGGCCTTGTTGGGAAACATTCAGTACTTC.